This T cell receptor beta chain was sequenced in a study of human T cells and chemical hapten exposure. Study-wide results and caveats: Expanded TCRs created a significantly greater count of big CDR3 similarity clusters than controls did.

Specified time point: patch test 2, 6 weeks after DPC sensitization. Treatment in this sample: therapeutic diphenylcyclopropenone sensitization with weekly scalp DPC. Samples of blood were obtained prior to the application of each patch test. V lost 4 bases, J lost 3 bases, and 13 bases lay in between. Germline V lookup: CDR1 SGHTA, CDR2 FQGNSA. This CDR3 is built from 14 residues. About this clonotype itself: Its cognate antigen is unknown.

TCRdb re-derived calls from the RACE reads in MiXCR, one entry per CDR3 protein. The repertoire consists of a few hundred thousand distinct CDR3 sequences, with just under 6.5% occurring once and the leading ten covering under 7%. The clonotype originates from a woman between 18 and 29 years old with alopecia areata. Some clones in this sample may be carry-over from other donors' samples. The rearrangement links TRBV7-2 to TRBJ2-7; tentatively, D is TRBD2 (6 bases). This specimen consisted of whole blood, obtained in connection with sensitization to the hapten diphenylcyclopropenone (DPC). The CDR3 protein is CASSSKNGGYEQYF. CDR3 sequence (DNA): TGTGCCAGCAGCTCCAAAAACGGGGGCTACGAGCAGTACTTC.